Included here is one T cell receptor beta chain sequence, with context. The sample originates from a study of T cells after yellow fever vaccination. Germline V gene lookup returns CDR1 SEHNR and CDR2 FQNEAQ (reference sequence). Between the trimmed V and J ends, which lost 5 bases and 5 bases, there was a span of 16 bases. The CDR3 extends over 14 amino acids. In making TCR cDNA, 5'RACE template switching added a universal primer site and UMIs to it. TCRdb independently ran MiXCR on the 5' RACE reads; one entry per CDR3 protein. The repertoire holds around 600,000 distinct CDR3 sequences, 9% to 15% seen once, with 15% in the top ten.

This TCR derives from a man aged 25 to 45 who received the YFV17D yellow fever vaccine. The chain combines TRBV7-9 with TRBJ2-7, with D uncertain. Sample: PBMCs, taken on the day of the yellow fever booster vaccination. DNA for the CDR3: TGTGCCAGCAGCCGAGGTGCTTCGAGACACGAGCAGTACTTC. Amino acid sequence: CASSRGASRHEQYF.